The 20 T cell receptor beta chains in this list originate from one sample, sequenced in a study of blood T cell repertoires in COVID-19. TCRdb's copy holds only in-frame clones and misses some; the assay was immunoSEQ multiplex PCR. This repertoire shows around 120,000 clones, 75% to 90% found once; its top ten account for 2% to 2.5%. Sequenced sample: peripheral blood. Receptor source: a man in his thirties or forties with acute or convalescent COVID-19.

The genes are TRBV3-1 (or the pseudogene TRBV3-2) and TRBJ1-2; 7 positions match TRBD1. This CDR3 is 13 amino acids long. The trim removed 2 bases at V and 8 bases at J, leaving 5 bases unmatched. CDR1 and CDR2 (germline): LGHDT, YNNKEL (reference sequence). The CDR3 nucleotides are TGTGCCAGCAGCCAAACAGGGGAGGACGGCTACACCTTC. It codes for CASSQTGEDGYTF.

This chain joins TRBV7-3 and TRBJ2-7, with TRBD2 matching 8 bases. The germline V gene has CDR1 SGHTA and CDR2 FQGTGA. CDR3 length equals 18 residues. The V gene end was trimmed by 6 bases and the J gene end by 3 bases; junction bases not matched to a gene: 19. This CDR3 is CASRITGLDDPPNYEQYV. The CDR3 DNA reads TGTGCCAGCAGAATAACGGGACTAGATGATCCCCCCAACTACGAGCAGTACGTC.

The J gene is TRBJ2-3, the V gene TRBV3-1 (or the pseudogene TRBV3-2); D might be TRBD2 (6 bases). V shed 0 bases and J shed 2 bases, with 12 bases lying between them. Per the germline V gene, CDR1 is LGHDT and CDR2 is YNNKEL (reference sequence). The CDR3 has 16 residues. CDR3 sequence reads: CASSQDRGLYTDTQYF. CDR3 DNA sequence: TGTGCCAGCAGCCAAGATAGGGGACTTTACACAGATACGCAGTATTTT.

This chain links TRBV14 with TRBJ1-2, with D maybe TRBD1 (5 bases). Trimming cost V 1 base and J 8 bases, with 11 bases left between them. Germline V gene lookup returns CDR1 SGHDN and CDR2 FVKESK. The CDR3 is 13 amino acids. CDR3 sequence (DNA): TGTGCCAGCAGCCAAGTTCAGGGCTTCGGCTACACCTTC. Translated: CASSQVQGFGYTF.

In its sample, this clone was seen once. This chain uses TRBV6-4 with TRBJ1-1; the D is unclear. The CDR3 contains 14 residues. Germline lookup yields CDR1 MRHNA and CDR2 SNTAGT. V was shortened by 4 bases and J by 1 base, with 10 bases between the two germline ends. The chain's CDR3 is CASSVGSGNTEAFF. CDR3 in DNA: TGTGCCAGCAGTGTCGGCAGCGGGAACACTGAAGCTTTCTTT.

The rearrangement uses TRBV19 and TRBJ1-2; D call uncertain. V lost 5 bases, J lost 9 bases, and 16 bases lay in between. The CDR3 spans 13 residues. Germline V CDR1 and CDR2: LNHDA, SQIVND (reference sequence). The chain's CDR3 is CASSPQTEGRYTF. CDR3 sequence (DNA): TGTGCCAGTAGTCCCCAAACTGAGGGTCGCTACACCTTC.

The rearrangement links TRBV9 to TRBJ1-4; unclear D gene. Trimming removed 2 bases at V and 2 bases at J, with 13 bases between. From germline, CDR1 is SGDLS and CDR2 YYNGEE. This CDR3 is built from 16 residues. CDR3 nucleotide sequence: TGTGCCAGCAGCGTCTACGGGGAGCCGACTAATGAAAAACTGTTTTTT. As protein: CASSVYGEPTNEKLFF. Complete variable domain (other parts from reference TRBV9 and TRBJ1-4): DSGVTQTPKHLITATGQRVTLRCSPRSGDLSVYWYQQSLDQGLQFLIQYYNGEERAKGNILERFSAQQFPDLHSELNLSSLELGDSALYFCASSVYGEPTNEKLFFGSGTQLSVL.

The V call is TRBV27, the J call TRBJ2-1; 8 nucleotides agree with TRBD2. The ends lost 3 bases at V and 3 bases at J; junction bases unmatched: 4. Germline V CDR1 and CDR2: MNHEY, SMNVEV (reference sequence). The CDR3 length is 15 residues. The CDR3 sequence: CASSLSGGSYNEQFF. The CDR3 bases are TGTGCCAGCAGTTTGAGCGGGGGAAGCTACAATGAGCAGTTCTTC.

The chain recombines TRBV9 with TRBJ2-1; 10 nucleotides align to TRBD2. The CDR3 covers 18 residues. J lost 3 bases, V lost 3 bases, and 12 bases had no gene match. Germline V gene sequence: CDR1 SGDLS, CDR2 YYNGEE. The CDR3 here is CASSAGGSGRIHYNEQFF. CDR3 bases: TGTGCCAGCAGCGCGGGGGGTAGCGGGAGGATTCACTACAATGAGCAGTTCTTC.

The chain combines TRBV5-4 with TRBJ2-2; D ambiguous. V lost 6 bases, J lost 1 base, and 16 bases lay in between. This CDR3 has 16 residues. Germline loops: CDR1 SGHNT, CDR2 YYREEE (reference sequence). CDR3 sequence: CASKATVLGNTGELFF. The CDR3 region has the DNA TGTGCCAGCAAGGCCACAGTTTTGGGGAACACCGGGGAGCTGTTTTTT.

The sample holds one count of this clone. J is TRBJ2-2 and V is TRBV7-3, with 11 positions matching TRBD2. This CDR3 comprises 17 residues. Germline loops: CDR1 SGHTA, CDR2 FQGTGA. J gave up 2 bases and V 4 bases, and 6 bases lay outside the gene matches. The CDR3 DNA follows: TGTGCCAGCAGCTCACTCACTAGCGGGGGTAACACCGGGGAGCTGTTTTTT. Translating it yields CASSSLTSGGNTGELFF.

The chain is built from TRBV5-1 and TRBJ1-1; 7 bases are a match to TRBD1. The CDR3 runs 15 residues. CDR1 is SGHRS, CDR2 YFSETQ, per germline. Trimming took 4 bases from V and 3 from J; bases not matched to a gene: 9. The CDR3 DNA is TGCGCCAGCAGCGCCCGACAGGGTCGGGACACTGAAGCTTTCTTT. Translating it yields CASSARQGRDTEAFF.

CDR3 DNA: TGTGCCAGCACCCGGACAGGGCTAAACTATGGCTACACCTTC. Translated, it gives CASTRTGLNYGYTF. V and J are TRBV6-5 and TRBJ1-2, with 8 bases that match TRBD1. V lost 7 bases to trimming and J lost 2 bases; unmatched junction nucleotides: 6. Germline V lookup: CDR1 MNHEY, CDR2 SVGAGI. The CDR3 length is 14 residues.

This rearrangement joins TRBV20-1 to TRBJ2-1; TRBD2 agrees at 11 bases. V shed 3 bases and J 8 bases; nucleotides not matched to a gene: 6. Germline CDR1 DFQATT, CDR2 SNEGSKA (reference sequence). This CDR3 is 14 amino acids long. The CDR3, as DNA: TGCAGTGCTAGTGGACTAGCGGGTTTCTATGAGCAGTTCTTC. As protein: CSASGLAGFYEQFF.

This sequence joins TRBV6-5 and TRBJ2-1; 11 positions match TRBD2. CDR1 MNHEY and CDR2 SVGAGI come from the germline V gene. The CDR3 covers 15 residues. The V segment lost 2 bases and the J segment 4 bases; nucleotides outside the gene matches: 1. The CDR3: CASSYRLAGYNEQFF. DNA of the CDR3: TGTGCCAGCAGTTACAGACTAGCGGGATACAATGAGCAGTTCTTC.

The genes are TRBV4-2 and TRBJ2-3, with D possibly TRBD2 on 6 matching bases. With 2 bases removed from V and 0 bases from J, the gap between germline ends came to 15 bases. The CDR3 loop spans 17 amino acids. Germline V gene sequence: CDR1 LGHNA, CDR2 YNFKEQ. In DNA form, the CDR3 reads TGTGCCAGCAGCCAACTAGGGACTTTCCCCAGCACAGATACGCAGTATTTT. Protein product: CASSQLGTFPSTDTQYF.

The CDR3 DNA reads TGCGCCAGCAGGGGGACTAGCGGAGACTACAATGAGCAGTTCTTC. Translating gives CASRGTSGDYNEQFF. The chain recombines TRBV10-2 with TRBJ2-1; 11 bases fit TRBD2. Per germline, CDR1 WSHSY and CDR2 SAAADI. V lost 6 bases to trimming and J lost 3 bases; unmatched junction nucleotides: 4. The CDR3 length is 15 residues.

The chain joins TRBV12-5 to TRBJ1-4, with 10 bases fitting TRBD1. J lost 5 bases, V lost 5 bases, and 5 bases had no gene match. Germline V CDR1 and CDR2: LGHNT, FRNRAP. The CDR3 extends over 15 amino acids. The CDR3 sequence is CASGRGQGMNEKLFF. For the CDR3, the DNA is TGTGCTAGTGGTCGGGGACAGGGGATGAATGAAAAACTGTTTTTT.

The V and J genes are TRBV6-6 and TRBJ2-1; the match to TRBD2 covers 12 bases. Per germline, CDR1 MNHNY and CDR2 SVGAGI (reference sequence). The V gene end was trimmed by 6 bases and the J gene end by 3 bases; junction bases not matched to a gene: 6. CDR3 length: 16 residues. CDR3 sequence (DNA): TGTGCCAGCAGCCACCGGACTAGCGGGGTCTACAATGAGCAGTTCTTC. It translates to CASSHRTSGVYNEQFF.

The chain carries TRBV5-1 and TRBJ1-2; D might be TRBD1 (6 bases). Trimming removed 0 bases from V and 4 bases from J, with 10 bases in between. This CDR3 has 14 residues. Looked up from germline, CDR1 is SGHRS and CDR2 is YFSETQ. The CDR3 reads CASSLVSGAYGYTF. The CDR3 coding sequence is TGCGCCAGCAGCTTGGTCTCAGGGGCCTATGGCTACACCTTC. Using reference TRBV5-1 and TRBJ1-2 for the parts outside the CDR3, the full variable domain is KAGVTQTPRYLIKTRGQQVTLSCSPISGHRSVSWYQQTPGQGLQFLFEYFSETQRNKGNFPGRFSGRQFSNSRSEMNVSTLELGDSALYLCASSLVSGAYGYTFGSGTRLTVV.